This T cell receptor (beta chain) came from a study of human T cells and chemical hapten exposure. This CDR3 is 14 amino acids long. Germline loops: CDR1 SGHRS, CDR2 YFSETQ. Trimming cost V 0 bases and J 6 bases; bases outside gene matches: 2. Specified time point: patch test 1, 2 weeks after DPC sensitization. As for treatment: therapeutic diphenylcyclopropenone sensitization with weekly scalp DPC. Patients had alopecia, were aged 18 to 70, and were not pregnant. TCRdb reanalysed the RACE reads using MiXCR and keeps one entry per CDR3 protein. The data show 150,000 to 200,000 distinct CDR3 sequences, with approximately 14% seen just once and 1.5% to 2% held by the top ten.

Sequencing used whole blood, obtained in connection with sensitization to the hapten diphenylcyclopropenone (DPC). This sequence originates from a woman under 40 with alopecia areata. Some clones in this sample may be carry-over from other donors' samples. This chain connects TRBV5-1 to TRBJ1-3; 8 bases line up with TRBD1. CDR3 amino acids: CASSLAGQENTIYF. CDR3 in DNA: TGCGCCAGCAGCTTGGCGGGACAGGAAAACACCATATATTTT. Full variable domain (rest looked up from reference TRBV5-1 and TRBJ1-3): KAGVTQTPRYLIKTRGQQVTLSCSPISGHRSVSWYQQTPGQGLQFLFEYFSETQRNKGNFPGRFSGRQFSNSRSEMNVSTLELGDSALYLCASSLAGQENTIYFGEGSWLTVV.